A selection of T cell receptor beta chains follows, all from one sample in a study of blood T cell repertoires in COVID-19. Profiling relied on immunoSEQ multiplex PCR, and the TCRdb table lists in-frame clones only, not all of them. The sample has about 360,000 clones; around 84% are singletons. Specimen: peripheral blood. These receptors were obtained from a human donor in a cohort sampled during active COVID-19. The CDR3 runs from the conserved cysteine through the conserved F or W. A D gene is named only where the DNA matches it firmly. A row's size may be missing; if present it is once, few, many or a size class.

d_gene	abundance	v_gene	j_gene	CDR3nt	CDR3aa
NA	NA	TRBV5-6	TRBJ1-3	TGTGCCAGCAGCTTGGTTGCAGGGTGGAACTCTGGAAACACCATATATTTT	CASSLVAGWNSGNTIYF
NA	NA	TRBV5-6	TRBJ2-3	TGTGCCAGCAGCACCGGGACTTCCACAGATACGCAGTATTTT	CASSTGTSTDTQYF
NA	NA	TRBV11-2	TRBJ1-1	TGTGCCAGCAGGCCTATACAGGGCAGGGGTGAAGCTTTCTTT	CASRPIQGRGEAFF
TRBD1	once	TRBV4-1	TRBJ1-4	TGCGCCAGCAGGGGGACAGGGGGGGTACGGGGGGGTGAAAAACTGTTTTTT	CASRGTGGVRGGEKLFF
NA	NA	TRBV7-9	TRBJ2-6	TGTGCCAGCAGCCTGATCCTACAGGGTAGTGGGGCCAACGTCCTGACTTTC	CASSLILQGSGANVLTF
NA	NA	TRBV6-6	TRBJ2-5	TGTGCCAGCAGTTACTCGCAGGGCACCGTCGGGGAGACCCAGTACTTC	CASSYSQGTVGETQYF
NA	NA	TRBV28	TRBJ2-1	TGTGCCAGCACCGGACTATCTTACAATGAGCAGTTCTTC	CASTGLSYNEQFF
TRBD2	NA	TRBV4-2	TRBJ2-7	TGTGCCAGCAGCCAACGACTAGCGGACTCCTACGAGCAGTACTTC	CASSQRLADSYEQYF
NA	NA	TRBV5-1	TRBJ2-6	TGCGCCAGCCGGGCGGGGGCCCTGGGGGCCAACGTCCTGACTTTC	CASRAGALGANVLTF
NA	NA	TRBV4-1	TRBJ2-2	TGCGCCAGCAGCCACCCGGGAGCCGGGGAGCTGTTTTTT	CASSHPGAGELFF
NA	NA	TRBV6-6	TRBJ2-3	TGTGCCAGCTCGGAGGGTGGCGAGAGCACAGATACGCAGTATTTT	CASSEGGESTDTQYF
NA	once	TRBV4-1	TRBJ2-3	TGCGCCAGCAGCCAAGTTATGTGGGAGGGCACAGATACGCAGTATTTT	CASSQVMWEGTDTQYF
TRBD2	NA	TRBV3-1/TRBV3-2	TRBJ2-3	TGTGCCAGCGCTAGCGGCCCTAGCACAGATACGCAGTATTTT	CASASGPSTDTQYF
NA	NA	TRBV4-2	TRBJ1-5	TGTGCCAGCAGCCAGAAGATTGAGAGCGGAGGCAATCAGCCCCAGCATTTT	CASSQKIESGGNQPQHF
NA	few	TRBV5-4	TRBJ1-2	TGTGCCAGCAGCTCAGGTGTTAGGAGGGTAGGAGAGGGCTACACCTTC	CASSSGVRRVGEGYTF
NA	NA	TRBV25-1	TRBJ1-1	TGTGCCAGCAGCAGGGTTTTAGGTCCGAACACTGAAGCTTTCTTT	CASSRVLGPNTEAFF
NA	NA	TRBV2	TRBJ1-1	TGTGCCAGCAGTCCTCGCGGGGCCAACACTGAAGCTTTCTTT	CASSPRGANTEAFF
NA	NA	TRBV7-9	TRBJ2-7	TGTGCCAGCAGCTTTTGGAGGGAGTTTGGCTACGAGCAGTACTTC	CASSFWREFGYEQYF
NA	NA	TRBV7-2	TRBJ2-3	TGTGCCAGCAGCTTAGCGTCCCTGAGGCGCACAGATACGCAGTATTTT	CASSLASLRRTDTQYF
NA	NA	TRBV9	TRBJ1-3	TGTGCCAGCAGCGTAGATACAGGGAGCTCTGGAAACACCATATATTTT	CASSVDTGSSGNTIYF
NA	NA	TRBV7-8	TRBJ2-2	TGTGCCAGCAGCCCCCCTGGAGGGGGCATCAACACCGGGGAGCTGTTTTTT	CASSPPGGGINTGELFF
TRBD2	NA	TRBV5-1	TRBJ2-5	TGCGCCAGCAGATTACTAGCGGGGGCTCAAGAGACCCAGTACTTC	CASRLLAGAQETQYF
TRBD2	NA	TRBV2	TRBJ2-5	TGTGCCAGCAGTGAACTAGCGGGAGTGAAAGAGACCCAGTACTTC	CASSELAGVKETQYF
NA	NA	TRBV7-3	TRBJ2-2	TGTGCCAGCAGCTCCACCCCTACCATGGGGGGCGGGGAGCTGTTTTTT	CASSSTPTMGGGELFF
NA	once	TRBV27	TRBJ2-7	TGTGCCAGCAGTCTCTACGGTGCTTACGAGCAGTACTTC	CASSLYGAYEQYF
TRBD2	NA	TRBV5-1	TRBJ2-5	TGCGCCAGCAGCTGGGGACTAGCGGGGGGGACCCAAGAGACCCAGTACTTC	CASSWGLAGGTQETQYF
TRBD1	NA	TRBV19	TRBJ2-1	TGTGCCAGTAGTCCAGGACAGGGGGACTACAATGAGCAGTTCTTC	CASSPGQGDYNEQFF
NA	NA	TRBV9	TRBJ1-2	TGTGCCAGCAACGGTGACTCGAACTATGGCTACACCTTC	CASNGDSNYGYTF
NA	NA	TRBV9	TRBJ1-4	TGTGCCAGCAGCCCGCTCCCGGGGGGGGGTAATGAAAAACTGTTTTTT	CASSPLPGGGNEKLFF
NA	NA	TRBV7-3	TRBJ2-3	TGTGCCAGCAGCCCGGGTAGGGGCAGAACCACAGATACGCAGTATTTT	CASSPGRGRTTDTQYF
NA	NA	TRBV7-2	TRBJ2-7	TGTGCCAGCAGCTTAGTCAGGGTTTCAAGCGAGCAGTACTTC	CASSLVRVSSEQYF
TRBD1	few	TRBV7-9	TRBJ2-2	TGTGCCAGCTGCCGGGACAGGAACACCGGGGAGCTGTTTTTT	CASCRDRNTGELFF
NA	NA	TRBV28	TRBJ2-1	TGTGCCAGCAGTTTAGCAGTCGTGGATGAGCAGTTCTTC	CASSLAVVDEQFF
NA	NA	TRBV4-1	TRBJ2-1	TGCGCCAGCAGCCACGGGTTCAGCGAACCCTACAATGAGCAGTTCTTC	CASSHGFSEPYNEQFF
TRBD2	few	TRBV4-1	TRBJ2-1	TGCGCCAGCAGCCAAGTTGACTTGGGACTAGCGGGACTCAATGAGCAGTTCTTC	CASSQVDLGLAGLNEQFF
NA	NA	TRBV3-1/TRBV3-2	TRBJ2-3	TGTGCCAGCAGCCAAGTCCTGGGCAGGTCCATCACAGATACGCAGTATTTT	CASSQVLGRSITDTQYF
NA	NA	TRBV4-2	TRBJ2-5	TGTGCCAGCAGCGCCGAGGGAAATGGGAGAGAGACCCAGTACTTC	CASSAEGNGRETQYF
TRBD2	few	TRBV2	TRBJ2-1	TGTGCCAGCAGTGGCCCCCTAGGGACTAGTTTCGCCAATGAGCAGTTCTTC	CASSGPLGTSFANEQFF
TRBD2	NA	TRBV27	TRBJ2-1	TGTGCCAGCAGTCACACTAGCGGGAGGCCTTACAATGAGCAGTTCTTC	CASSHTSGRPYNEQFF
TRBD1	NA	TRBV27	TRBJ2-6	TGTGCCAGCAGTCAAGGACAGGGGTTGGGGGGGGCCAACGTCCTGACTTTC	CASSQGQGLGGANVLTF
TRBD2	NA	TRBV7-3	TRBJ2-1	TGTGCCAGCAGCCCTAAGGGGGCGGGAGGGGAGAATGAGCAGTTCTTC	CASSPKGAGGENEQFF
NA	NA	TRBV19	TRBJ1-5	TGTGCCACTAACCACCAAGGGGGGGGCAATCAGCCCCAGCATTTT	CATNHQGGGNQPQHF
TRBD1	few	TRBV6-5	TRBJ1-2	TGTGCCAGCAGATCAGGGGGTGTAGGGTATGGCTACACCTTC	CASRSGGVGYGYTF